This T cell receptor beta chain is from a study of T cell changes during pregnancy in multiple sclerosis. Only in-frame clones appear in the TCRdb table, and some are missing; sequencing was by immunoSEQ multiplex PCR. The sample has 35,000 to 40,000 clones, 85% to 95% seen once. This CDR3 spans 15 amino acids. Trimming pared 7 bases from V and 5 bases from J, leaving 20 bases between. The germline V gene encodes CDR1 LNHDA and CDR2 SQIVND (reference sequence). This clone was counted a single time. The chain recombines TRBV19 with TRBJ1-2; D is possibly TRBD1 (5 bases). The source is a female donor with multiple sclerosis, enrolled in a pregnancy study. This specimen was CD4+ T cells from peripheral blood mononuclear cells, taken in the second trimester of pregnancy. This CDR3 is CASTAPGRVEYGYTF. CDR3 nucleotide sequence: TGTGCCAGTACCGCTCCTGGCAGGGTAGAGTATGGCTACACCTTC.